The T cell receptor beta chain under discussion was sequenced for a study of T cells in Graves' hyperthyroidism and ophthalmopathy. Trimming at V came to 5 bases and at J to 11 bases, leaving 8 bases not matched to a gene. Germline lookup yields CDR1 SGHTA and CDR2 FQGTGA. The CDR3 runs 13 residues. What was amplified from RNA transcripts were TCR beta CDR3 regions. During a first-round RT-PCR of the TCR CDR3, the HTBI primer set was used. A single record per CDR3 protein comes from TCRdb applying MiXCR to the multiplex PCR reads. The table records around 97,000 distinct CDR3 sequences, 47% of them present only once. This clonotype occurred once. Its antigen is unidentified. Diagnosis of hyperthyroidism was new in patients aged 18 to 65, and its duration was under 2 months. Study results and caveats: A median roughly six months before onset, the model predicted ophthalmopathy. A 13 V-J signature model discriminated ophthalmopathy versus stable hyperthyroidism.

This clonotype was sampled from a man in his forties with Graves' hyperthyroidism. The chain couples TRBV7-3 to TRBJ2-3; 9 nucleotides match TRBD1. The sequencing input was blood. The CDR3: CASSPGQGNEQYF. The CDR3 DNA sequence: TGTGCCAGCAGCCCCGGACAGGGGAATGAGCAGTATTTT.